One and the same sample provided the 20 T cell receptor beta chains below, sequenced in a study of OX40 agonist ivuxolimab in advanced cancers. Libraries were prepared through the immunoSEQ multiplex PCR assay. TCRdb obtained this table from immuneACCESS and retained in-frame rearrangements with V and J assigned. These tables miss some clones; where compared with another copy, unresolved V genes account for less than half of the shortfall, and the remainder is unexplained. The sample table shows about 76,000 clones, and 89% are seen once. Of the sample, less than 0.2% is held by the ten largest clones. Source: CD4+ or CD8+ T cells sorted from blood, taken in a trial of the OX40 agonist ivuxolimab. The receptors were gathered from an adult with an advanced solid tumor such as melanoma, head and neck, liver or kidney cancer.

The chain recombines TRBV29-1 with TRBJ2-1; tentative D call: TRBD1 (6 bases). V shed 0 bases and J shed 1 base, with 10 bases lying between them. The germline gives CDR1 SQVTM, CDR2 ANQGSEA. The CDR3 is 15 residues long. This chain's CDR3 is CSVEDQRGSYNEQFF. The CDR3 DNA follows: TGCAGCGTTGAAGATCAGAGGGGGTCCTACAATGAGCAGTTCTTC.

This chain links TRBV5-1 with TRBJ2-3; 14 nucleotides agree with TRBD2. V lost 0 bases to trimming and J lost 9 bases; unmatched junction nucleotides: 6. The germline V gene encodes CDR1 SGHRS and CDR2 YFSETQ. This CDR3 is built from 16 residues. The CDR3: CASSLDGTSGGTTQYF. The CDR3, as DNA: TGCGCCAGCAGCTTGGATGGGACTAGCGGGGGAACGACGCAGTATTTT.

The J gene is TRBJ2-5, the V gene TRBV5-6; TRBD2 aligns across 14 bases. V was clipped by 3 bases and J by 4 bases; unmatched bases: 14. Germline loops: CDR1 SGHDT, CDR2 YYEEEE. The CDR3 runs to 19 residues. CDR3 in DNA: TGTGCCAGCAGCTCACATTATACGCCGGGACTAGCGGGAGCAGAGACCCAGTACTTC. As protein: CASSSHYTPGLAGAETQYF.

J is TRBJ2-1 and V is TRBV20-1; D possibly uses TRBD1 or TRBD2 (5 bases each). In germline, CDR1 is DFQATT, CDR2 SNEGSKA (reference sequence). The germline V and J ends were trimmed by 6 bases and 10 bases, with 13 bases remaining between them. CDR3 length: 11 amino acids. This CDR3 is CSAPSGTEQFF. CDR3 bases: TGCAGTGCCCCCTCCGGGACGGAGCAGTTCTTC.

The chain uses TRBV9 and TRBJ2-3, with TRBD2 as a possible D gene (6 bases). The CDR3 runs 14 residues. The ends were cut back, 4 bases at V and 2 bases at J, with 11 bases in the middle. CDR1 and CDR2 (germline): SGDLS, YYNGEE. The CDR3 region is CASSFRDFTDTQYF. In DNA form, the CDR3 reads TGTGCCAGCAGCTTCCGGGACTTCACAGATACGCAGTATTTT.

This clone came up once. This sequence joins TRBV7-9 and TRBJ2-3; TRBD1 matches 11 bases. V shed 5 bases, J shed 4 bases, and the junction held 5 bases outside the gene matches. CDR1 and CDR2 from the germline V gene are SEHNR and FQNEAQ (reference sequence). The CDR3 is 15 amino acids. The CDR3 DNA reads TGTGCCAGCAGCCGGTGGGGACAGGGGGCAGATACGCAGTATTTT. Encoded protein: CASSRWGQGADTQYF.

The chain couples TRBV5-6 to TRBJ1-2; the match to TRBD1 covers 8 bases. The CDR3 length is 14 residues. V shed 5 bases and J 3 bases; nucleotides not matched to a gene: 6. Germline CDR1 and CDR2: SGHDT and YYEEEE. CDR3 in amino acids: CASRWDRTDYGYTF. The DNA for the CDR3 is TGTGCCAGCAGGTGGGACAGGACGGACTATGGCTACACCTTC.

V and J are TRBV28 and TRBJ2-2, with 8 positions matching TRBD2. V trimming: 3 bases; J trimming: 1 base; junction bases outside the gene matches: 1. The CDR3 is 15 amino acids. In germline, CDR1 is MDHEN, CDR2 SYDVKM. This CDR3 reads CASSFAGGNTGELFF. CDR3 bases: TGTGCCAGCAGTTTCGCGGGGGGGAACACCGGGGAGCTGTTTTTT.

This chain links TRBV9 with TRBJ1-1, with D unclear. CDR1 SGDLS and CDR2 YYNGEE come from the germline V gene. The CDR3 is 14 amino acids. V was cut by 0 bases and J by 5 bases, with 11 bases left in between. For the CDR3, the DNA is TGTGCCAGCAGCGTAGTTGGTAGTTTGACTGAAGCTTTCTTT. As protein: CASSVVGSLTEAFF.

V usage is TRBV5-1 and J usage is TRBJ2-2; the match to TRBD2 covers 8 bases. The CDR3 runs 16 residues. J was trimmed by 6 bases and V by 0 bases; bases with no gene match: 7. CDR1 and CDR2 from the germline V gene are SGHRS and YFSETQ. CDR3 in amino acids: CASSLEPGGVSGELFF. The CDR3 DNA follows: TGCGCCAGCAGCTTGGAGCCCGGGGGGGTCTCCGGGGAGCTGTTTTTT.

The V gene is TRBV11-3, the J gene TRBJ2-1; 7 positions agree with TRBD2. This CDR3 is built from 13 residues. The V segment lost 1 base and the J segment 6 bases; nucleotides outside the gene matches: 0. CDR1 and CDR2 from the germline V gene are SGHNT and YENEEA. CDR3 nucleotides: TGTGCCAGCAGCTTAGCGGGAGGCAATGAGCAGTTCTTC. Translated: CASSLAGGNEQFF.

This sequence joins TRBV28 and TRBJ2-1; D may be TRBD2 (6 bases). The CDR3 is 14 amino acids. V was shortened by 8 bases and J by 3 bases, with 14 bases between the two germline ends. Germline-derived CDR1 and CDR2 are MDHEN and SYDVKM. CDR3 sequence (DNA): TGTGCCAGCGGTATTAAGACTAGCTACAATGAGCAGTTCTTC. Translated: CASGIKTSYNEQFF.

V gene TRBV12-5 combines with J gene TRBJ1-5, with D perhaps matching TRBD1 (6 bases). Per the germline V gene, CDR1 is LGHNT and CDR2 is FRNRAP. V shed 2 bases and J shed 2 bases, with 19 bases lying between them. CDR3 length equals 18 residues. DNA of the CDR3: TGTGCTAGTGGTTTGTTAACCAGGACAGTGGCGGGCAATCAGCCCCAGCATTTT. This codes for CASGLLTRTVAGNQPQHF. The variable domain in full, completed from reference TRBV12-5 and TRBJ1-5, reads DARVTQTPRHKVTEMGQEVTMRCQPILGHNTVFWYRQTMMQGLELLAYFRNRAPLDDSGMPKDRFSAEMPDATLATLKIQPSEPRDSAVYFCASGLLTRTVAGNQPQHFGDGTRLSIL.

The chain couples TRBV6-1 to TRBJ2-7; no firm D call. CDR1 is MNHNS and CDR2 is SASEGT in the germline V gene. V was clipped by 1 base and J by 2 bases, with 12 bases between them. This CDR3 spans 15 amino acids. DNA for the CDR3: TGTGCCAGCAGTGAAGTGCATTCATCCCCCTACGAGCAGTACTTC. The encoded protein is CASSEVHSSPYEQYF.

The gene calls are TRBV9 and TRBJ1-5; possibly TRBD1 for D (5 bases). Germline values: CDR1 SGDLS, CDR2 YYNGEE. The CDR3 is 15 amino acids. The V end was cut by 0 bases, the J end by 0 bases, with 7 bases between. CDR3 amino acids: CASSVGQGSNQPQHF. For the CDR3, the DNA is TGTGCCAGCAGCGTAGGCCAGGGTAGCAATCAGCCCCAGCATTTT.

The CDR3 DNA reads TGTGCCAGCAGCGTCAACAGAATCCGTAATGAAAAACTGTTTTTT. Encoded protein: CASSVNRIRNEKLFF. The V and J genes are TRBV7-2 and TRBJ1-4; D call uncertain. The CDR3 contains 15 residues. Per germline, CDR1 SGHTA and CDR2 FQGNSA. V lost 5 bases and J lost 4, with 14 bases in between.

The chain links TRBV5-1 to TRBJ2-7; D is possibly TRBD2 (6 bases). V was pared by 1 base and J by 4 bases, with 12 bases between. This CDR3 spans 14 amino acids. Germline CDR1 is SGHRS and CDR2 is YFSETQ. In nucleotides, the CDR3 is TGCGCCAGCAGCTTGAGTGGGAGGATTTACGAGCAGTACTTC. Translated, it gives CASSLSGRIYEQYF.

V gene TRBV5-5 combines with J gene TRBJ2-5, with D possibly matching TRBD1 (6 bases). The V end lost 1 base, the J end lost 4 bases, and 11 bases lay between the germline ends. The CDR3 spans 14 residues. Germline V gene sequence: CDR1 SGHKS, CDR2 YYEKEE (reference sequence). The CDR3 DNA reads as TGTGCCAGCAGCTTGACAGGGAAGAGAGAGACCCAGTACTTC. It encodes CASSLTGKRETQYF.

The sample holds one count of this clone. The CDR3 nucleotides are TGTGCCAGCAGTGAAGTAGGGGGCAATCAGCCCCAGCATTTT. Translation: CASSEVGGNQPQHF. The genes are TRBV2 and TRBJ1-5, with D maybe TRBD1 (5 bases). Trimming stripped 1 base from V and 2 bases from J, with 6 bases between. This CDR3 is built from 14 residues. Germline loops: CDR1 SNHLY, CDR2 FYNNEI.

The rearrangement links TRBV19 to TRBJ2-4; D uncertain. The CDR3 has 15 amino acids. V lost 5 bases to trimming and J lost 0 bases, with 11 bases between them. CDR1 LNHDA and CDR2 SQIVND come from the germline V gene (reference sequence). CDR3 nucleotides: TGTGCCAGTAGTGCTGCAGGTAGAGCCAAAAACATTCAGTACTTC. Its protein product is CASSAAGRAKNIQYF.